The text below deals with one TCR beta chain. Germline CDR1 and CDR2: LNHDA and SQIVND (reference sequence). J gave up 3 bases and V 5 bases, and 8 bases lay outside the gene matches. The CDR3 runs to 15 residues. This sample is part of a study of control samples from healthy donors and cancer patients. Generated by immunoSEQ multiplex PCR, the TCRdb table keeps only in-frame clones and is missing some. Among some 200,000 clones, 91% were seen once, and the ten largest hold over 1.2%. The sample taken for sequencing was blood. This sequence originates from a woman in her twenties or thirties in good health. V usage is TRBV19 and J usage is TRBJ2-7, with 9 bases fitting TRBD1. The CDR3 is CASSYTGGAVYEQYF. CDR3 sequence (DNA): TGTGCCAGTAGTTACACAGGGGGCGCTGTCTACGAGCAGTACTTC.